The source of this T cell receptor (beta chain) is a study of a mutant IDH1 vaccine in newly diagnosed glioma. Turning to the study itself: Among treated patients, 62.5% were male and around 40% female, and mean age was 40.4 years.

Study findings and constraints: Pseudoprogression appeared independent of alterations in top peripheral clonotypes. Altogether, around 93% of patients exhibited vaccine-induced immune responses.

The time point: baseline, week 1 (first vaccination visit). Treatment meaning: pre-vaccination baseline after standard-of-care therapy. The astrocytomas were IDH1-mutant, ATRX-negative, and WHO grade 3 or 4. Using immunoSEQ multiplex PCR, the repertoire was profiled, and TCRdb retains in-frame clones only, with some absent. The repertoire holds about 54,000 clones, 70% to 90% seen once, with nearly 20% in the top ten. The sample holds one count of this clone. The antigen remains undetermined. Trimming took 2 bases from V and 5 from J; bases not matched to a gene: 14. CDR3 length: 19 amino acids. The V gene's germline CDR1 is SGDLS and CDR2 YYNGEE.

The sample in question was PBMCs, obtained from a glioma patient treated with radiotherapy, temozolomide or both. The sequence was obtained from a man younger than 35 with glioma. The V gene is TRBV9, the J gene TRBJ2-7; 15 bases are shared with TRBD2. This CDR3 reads CASSVGLAGGLNPFDEQYF. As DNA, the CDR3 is TGTGCCAGCAGCGTTGGACTAGCGGGAGGGTTGAACCCCTTCGACGAGCAGTACTTC.